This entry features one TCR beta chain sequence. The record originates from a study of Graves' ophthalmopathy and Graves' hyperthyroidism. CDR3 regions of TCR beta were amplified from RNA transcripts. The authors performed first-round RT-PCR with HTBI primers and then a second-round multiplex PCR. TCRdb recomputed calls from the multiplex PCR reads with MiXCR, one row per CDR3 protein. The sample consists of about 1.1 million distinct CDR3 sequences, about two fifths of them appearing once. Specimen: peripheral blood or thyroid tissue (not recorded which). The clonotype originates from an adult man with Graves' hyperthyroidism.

In DNA, the CDR3 is TGTGCCACCAGCAGAGATCAAGGGGGAACGGGAGAGACCCAGTACTTC. Its protein product is CATSRDQGGTGETQYF. The V gene is TRBV15, the J gene TRBJ2-5; D perhaps matches TRBD1 (6 bases). Trimming took 0 bases from V and 4 from J, leaving 15 bases between them. CDR3 size: 16 residues. CDR1 is LNHNV, CDR2 YYDKDF, per germline (reference sequence).